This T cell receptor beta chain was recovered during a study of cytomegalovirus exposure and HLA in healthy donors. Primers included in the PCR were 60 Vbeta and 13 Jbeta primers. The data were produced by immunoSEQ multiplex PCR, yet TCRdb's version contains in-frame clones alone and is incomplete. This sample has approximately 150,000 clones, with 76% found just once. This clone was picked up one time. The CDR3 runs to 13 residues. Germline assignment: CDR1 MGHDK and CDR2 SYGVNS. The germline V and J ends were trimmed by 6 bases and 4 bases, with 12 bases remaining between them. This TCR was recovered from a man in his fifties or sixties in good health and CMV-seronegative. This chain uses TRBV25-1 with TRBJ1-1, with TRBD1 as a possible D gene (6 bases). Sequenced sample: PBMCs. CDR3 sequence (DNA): TGTGCCAGCAGCAGGGGTTTAGGCACTGAAGCTTTCTTT. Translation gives CASSRGLGTEAFF.